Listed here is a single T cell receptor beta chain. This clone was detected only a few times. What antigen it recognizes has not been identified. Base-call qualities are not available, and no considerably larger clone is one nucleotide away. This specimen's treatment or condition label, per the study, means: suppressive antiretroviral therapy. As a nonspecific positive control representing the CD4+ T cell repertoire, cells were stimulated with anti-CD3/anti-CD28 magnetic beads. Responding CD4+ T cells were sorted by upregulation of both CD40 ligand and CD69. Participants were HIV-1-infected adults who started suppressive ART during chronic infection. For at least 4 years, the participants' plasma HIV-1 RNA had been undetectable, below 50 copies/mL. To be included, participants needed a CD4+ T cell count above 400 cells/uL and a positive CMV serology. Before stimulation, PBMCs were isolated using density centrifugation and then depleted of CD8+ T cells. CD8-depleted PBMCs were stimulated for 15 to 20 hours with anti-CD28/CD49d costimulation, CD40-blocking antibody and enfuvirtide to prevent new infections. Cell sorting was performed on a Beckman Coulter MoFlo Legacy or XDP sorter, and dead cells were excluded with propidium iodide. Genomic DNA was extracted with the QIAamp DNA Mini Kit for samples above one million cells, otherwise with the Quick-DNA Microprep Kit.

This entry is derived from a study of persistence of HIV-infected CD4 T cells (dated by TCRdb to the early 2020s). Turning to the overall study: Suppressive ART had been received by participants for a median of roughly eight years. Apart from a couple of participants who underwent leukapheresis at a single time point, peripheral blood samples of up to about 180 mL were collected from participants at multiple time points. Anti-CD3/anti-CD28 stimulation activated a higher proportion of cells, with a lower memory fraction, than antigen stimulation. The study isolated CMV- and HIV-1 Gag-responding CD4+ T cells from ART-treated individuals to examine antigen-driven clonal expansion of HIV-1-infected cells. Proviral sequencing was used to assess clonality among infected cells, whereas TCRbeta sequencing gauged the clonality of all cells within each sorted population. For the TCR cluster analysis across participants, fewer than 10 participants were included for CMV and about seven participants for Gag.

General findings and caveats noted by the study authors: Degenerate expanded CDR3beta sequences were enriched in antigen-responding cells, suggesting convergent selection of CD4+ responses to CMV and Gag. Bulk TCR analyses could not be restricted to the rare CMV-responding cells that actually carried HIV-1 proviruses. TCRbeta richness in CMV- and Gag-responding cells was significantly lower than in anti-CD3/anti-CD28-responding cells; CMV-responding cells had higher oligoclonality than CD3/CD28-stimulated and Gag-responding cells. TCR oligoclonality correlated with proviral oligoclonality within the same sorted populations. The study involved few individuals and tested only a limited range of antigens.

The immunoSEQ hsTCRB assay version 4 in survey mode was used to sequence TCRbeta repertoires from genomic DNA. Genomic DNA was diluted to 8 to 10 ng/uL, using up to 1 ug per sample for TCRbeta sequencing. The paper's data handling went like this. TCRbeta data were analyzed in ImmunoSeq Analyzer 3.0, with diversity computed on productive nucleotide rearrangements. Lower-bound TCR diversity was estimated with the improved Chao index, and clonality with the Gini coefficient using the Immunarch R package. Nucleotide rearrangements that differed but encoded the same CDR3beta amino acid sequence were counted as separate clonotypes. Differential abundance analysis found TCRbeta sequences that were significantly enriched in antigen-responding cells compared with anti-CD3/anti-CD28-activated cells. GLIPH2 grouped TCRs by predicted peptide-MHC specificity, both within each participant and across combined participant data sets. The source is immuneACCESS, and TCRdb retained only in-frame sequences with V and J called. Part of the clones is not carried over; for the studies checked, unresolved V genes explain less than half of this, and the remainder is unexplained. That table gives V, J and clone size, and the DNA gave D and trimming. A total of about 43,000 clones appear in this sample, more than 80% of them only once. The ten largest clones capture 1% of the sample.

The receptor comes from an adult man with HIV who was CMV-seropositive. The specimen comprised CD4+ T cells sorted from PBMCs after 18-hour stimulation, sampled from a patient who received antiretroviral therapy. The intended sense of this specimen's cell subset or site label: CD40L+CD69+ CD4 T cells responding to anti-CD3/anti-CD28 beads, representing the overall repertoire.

The DNA is TGTGCCAGCAGCCCACTAGGGGGCAGGGGGTACTTC. This yields the protein CASSPLGGRGYF. The chain is made from TRBV14 and TRBJ2-7; 7 middle bases align to TRBD1. The CDR3 goes from the cysteine to the phenylalanine over 12 residues. Only CDR3 DNA is held: 36 bases, read in frame from base 1. Unmatched junction bases come to 9, with V trimmed by 4 bases and J by 12 bases. In the germline V gene, CDR1 corresponds to SGHDN and CDR2 to FVKESK.